This entry lists 20 T cell receptor beta chains sequenced from one sample in a study of T cells in Graves' hyperthyroidism and ophthalmopathy. Authors of the study amplified TCR beta CDR3 regions from RNA transcripts. HTBI primers drove first-round RT-PCR of the TCR CDR3. One entry per CDR3 protein results from TCRdb running MiXCR on the multiplex PCR reads. The sample consists of around 690,000 distinct CDR3 sequences, roughly 17% of them appearing once. The sample taken for sequencing was blood. The receptor set was obtained from a man in his forties or fifties with Graves' hyperthyroidism.

The chain recombines TRBV3-1 with TRBJ2-3, with a weak D call TRBD2 (6 bases). V was shortened by 1 base and J by 3 bases, with 23 bases between the two germline ends. The CDR3 totals 19 residues. CDR1 and CDR2 from the germline V gene are LGHDT and YNNKEL (reference sequence). The CDR3 region is CASSQVKLLRRGGTDTQYF. In DNA form, the CDR3 reads TGTGCCAGCAGCCAAGTTAAGTTGTTGCGGCGGGGCGGGACAGATACGCAGTATTTT.

This rearrangement joins TRBV7-3 to TRBJ2-7, with 9 bases aligning to TRBD1. The CDR3 covers 14 residues. The germline V gene has CDR1 SGHTA and CDR2 FQGTGA. Trimming cost V 5 bases and J 7 bases; bases outside gene matches: 9. CDR3 coding DNA: TGTGCCAGCAGCATGACAGGGGGTCATCGTGAGCAGTACTTC. Translation gives CASSMTGGHREQYF.

The rearrangement joins TRBV2 to TRBJ2-3; 12 bases agree with TRBD2. Germline lookup yields CDR1 SNHLY and CDR2 FYNNEI. The CDR3 consists of 16 residues. J gave up 2 bases and V 11 bases, and 11 bases lay outside the gene matches. The CDR3 DNA is TGTGCCTGTGTATCCGGGACTAGCGGGCCCACAGATACGCAGTATTTT. Its protein is CACVSGTSGPTDTQYF.

This clonotype was recorded many times. This sequence joins TRBV11-2 and TRBJ2-7; D call uncertain. Germline values: CDR1 SGHAT, CDR2 FQNNGV. V was pared by 4 bases and J by 5 bases, with 18 bases between. The CDR3 runs to 15 residues. CDR3 amino acids: CASSWNGASAHEQYF. The CDR3 DNA reads TGTGCCAGCAGCTGGAATGGAGCTAGTGCCCACGAGCAGTACTTC.

The chain links TRBV28 to TRBJ2-7; a possible D gene is TRBD1 (5 bases). Germline lookup yields CDR1 MDHEN and CDR2 SYDVKM. The V end lost 2 bases, the J end lost 0 bases, and 11 bases lay between the germline ends. The CDR3 length is 15 residues. In DNA, the CDR3 is TGTGCCAGCAGTTTAGGGGCAGCCCTCTCCTACGAGCAGTACTTC. Protein product: CASSLGAALSYEQYF.

The CDR3 coding sequence is TGTGCCAGCAGCCAAGAAAGTCGGGCTAGCGGAAATGAGCAGTTCTTC. This encodes CASSQESRASGNEQFF. The V call is TRBV4-2, the J call TRBJ2-1; 7 bases are a match to TRBD2. There are 16 residues in the CDR3. Trimming removed 0 bases from V and 7 bases from J; junction bases left unmatched: 9. CDR1 LGHNA and CDR2 YNFKEQ come from the germline V gene.

This clonotype was detected ten times or more. J is TRBJ1-5 and V is TRBV28; tentative D call: TRBD1 (5 bases). Germline CDR1 MDHEN, CDR2 SYDVKM. Trimming shortened V by 3 bases and J by 2 bases, and 11 bases separated the two germline ends. The CDR3 has 15 amino acids. For the CDR3, the DNA is TGTGCCAGCAGTTTTCCCAGGGATCGCAATCAGCCCCAGCATTTT. Its protein product is CASSFPRDRNQPQHF.

This clonotype occurred many times. The chain has TRBV7-9 and TRBJ2-1; TRBD2 agrees at 14 bases. CDR3 length: 19 amino acids. J gave up 3 bases and V 5 bases, and 12 bases lay outside the gene matches. Germline CDR1 and CDR2: SEHNR and FQNEAQ (reference sequence). The CDR3 DNA is TGTGCCAGCAGCCCCGCGGCTCGGACTAGCGGGAGGCACTACAATGAGCAGTTCTTC. Translation gives CASSPAARTSGRHYNEQFF.

This clonotype was counted ten times or more. The chain combines TRBV28 with TRBJ2-5, with TRBD2 identical over 10 bases. Germline V gene data show CDR1 as MDHEN and CDR2 as SYDVKM. V lost 2 bases, J lost 6 bases, and 12 bases stayed unmatched. CDR3 length equals 17 residues. The CDR3 loop reads CASSLGPSGSRGKTQYF. The CDR3 DNA reads TGTGCCAGCAGTTTAGGGCCTAGCGGGAGTCGGGGGAAGACCCAGTACTTC.

This clonotype was seen a handful of times. The chain has TRBV27 and TRBJ1-2, with a possible D match to TRBD1 (5 bases). V was cut by 0 bases and J by 1 base, with 15 bases left in between. Germline lookup yields CDR1 MNHEY and CDR2 SMNVEV (reference sequence). The CDR3 has 17 residues. DNA of the CDR3: TGTGCCAGCAGTTTATCGGGCAGGGCCCCCGATAACTATGGCTACACCTTC. Translated: CASSLSGRAPDNYGYTF.

In its sample, this clonotype was seen many times. This sequence joins TRBV3-1 and TRBJ2-5; TRBD2 matches at 9 bases. CDR1 and CDR2 from the germline V gene are LGHDT and YNNKEL (reference sequence). With 6 bases clipped from V and 0 bases from J, the junction kept 8 bases outside the gene matches. CDR3 size: 16 residues. CDR3 in amino acids: CASRSLAGRNQETQYF. The CDR3 coding sequence is TGTGCCAGCAGATCCCTAGCGGGACGAAACCAAGAGACCCAGTACTTC.

The rearrangement links TRBV9 to TRBJ1-1, with a weak D call TRBD1 (6 bases). V was cut by 4 bases and J by 4 bases, with 14 bases left in between. The CDR3 is made up of 14 amino acids. The germline gives CDR1 SGDLS, CDR2 YYNGEE. The CDR3 is CASSPDLQGTEAFF. The DNA of the CDR3 is TGTGCCAGCAGCCCCGACTTACAGGGCACTGAAGCTTTCTTT.

This clonotype was observed many times. This chain links TRBV11-2 with TRBJ2-2; 9 bases are shared with TRBD1. V was pared by 6 bases and J by 4 bases, with 9 bases of the junction left unmatched. The germline gives CDR1 SGHAT, CDR2 FQNNGV. The CDR3 has 16 residues. CDR3 sequence: CASRTGTGFFTGELFF. The CDR3 region has the DNA TGTGCCAGCAGAACAGGGACAGGGTTTTTCACCGGGGAGCTGTTTTTT.

This chain links TRBV6-1 with TRBJ2-7; 7 bases match TRBD1. Germline assignment: CDR1 MNHNS and CDR2 SASEGT. Germline trimming cut 5 bases from V and 0 bases from J; bases unmatched to any gene: 7. CDR3 length equals 15 residues. In nucleotides, the CDR3 is TGTGCCAGCAGTACGACAGGGTTCCTCTCCTACGAGCAGTACTTC. Translating gives CASSTTGFLSYEQYF.

At least ten counts were recorded for this clonotype. The CDR3: CASSQGQGIYEQYF. The CDR3 DNA sequence: TGTGCCAGCAGCCAGGGACAGGGGATTTACGAGCAGTACTTC. The rearrangement uses TRBV27 and TRBJ2-7; 10 bases line up with TRBD1. The trim removed 6 bases at V and 4 bases at J, leaving 6 bases unmatched. Germline V gene lookup returns CDR1 MNHEY and CDR2 SMNVEV (reference sequence). This CDR3 comprises 14 residues.

This clonotype was detected a few times. The chain uses TRBV20-1 and TRBJ1-3; 7 nucleotides line up with TRBD1. The CDR3 runs 15 residues. J gave up 1 base and V 5 bases, and 8 bases lay outside the gene matches. Per the germline V gene, CDR1 is DFQATT and CDR2 is SNEGSKA (reference sequence). The CDR3 DNA reads as TGCAGTGCTCCGGATACAGGGGAATCTGGAAACACCATATATTTT. This encodes CSAPDTGESGNTIYF.

This clonotype was seen at least ten times. CDR3 loop: CASSPPGTLNTDTQYF. The CDR3 bases are TGTGCCAGCAGTCCCCCCGGGACTCTTAACACAGATACGCAGTATTTT. The V call is TRBV27, the J call TRBJ2-3, with D tentatively TRBD2 (6 bases). This CDR3 contains 16 residues. Germline CDR1 and CDR2: MNHEY and SMNVEV (reference sequence). V lost 5 bases to trimming and J lost 2 bases, with 17 bases between them.

This clonotype came up many times. V is TRBV20-1 and J is TRBJ1-1; D call uncertain. Germline V gives CDR1 DFQATT, CDR2 SNEGSKA (reference sequence). V lost 1 base and J 1 base, leaving 13 bases between the germline ends. CDR3 length equals 15 residues. The CDR3 region has the DNA TGCAGTGCTAGAGCCCCTCCCGGGAGGAACACTGAAGCTTTCTTT. This sequence encodes CSARAPPGRNTEAFF.

This clonotype was seen ten or more times. This chain uses TRBV7-2 with TRBJ2-5; 7 bases align to TRBD1. J was trimmed by 1 base and V by 0 bases; bases with no gene match: 5. CDR1 is SGHTA, CDR2 FQGNSA, per germline. CDR3 size: 16 residues. The CDR3 is CASSLAGTAIQETQYF. As DNA, the CDR3 is TGTGCCAGCAGCTTAGCGGGGACAGCCATCCAAGAGACCCAGTACTTC.

This clonotype was observed a single time. The junction shows a germline mismatch at one end, possibly a read error. V and J are TRBV5-4 and TRBJ2-3, with TRBD1 as a possible D gene (5 bases). Germline loops: CDR1 SGHNT, CDR2 YYREEE (reference sequence). This CDR3 comprises 15 residues. CDR3 loop: CARSLARQITDTQYF. The CDR3 DNA follows: TGTGCCAGGAGCTTGGCCAGACAGATCACAGATACGCAGTATTTT.